The clone carrying this T cell receptor (beta chain) has just one count. The table came from immunoSEQ multiplex PCR; TCRdb's copy has only in-frame clones and leaves some out. The table lists over 150,000 clones, about 85% of them singletons. V dropped 4 bases and J dropped 9; count of bases not matched to a gene: 4. The CDR3 loop spans 13 amino acids. Germline values: CDR1 GTSNPN, CDR2 SVGIG (reference sequence). The data are from a study of blood T cell repertoires in COVID-19. The study recruited people aged about 18 to 95 years across roughly 23 US areas. Participants reported their clinical history, and cohort assignment relied on those reports. Recovered status applied to Cohort 3 donors who had two consecutive negative PCRs. It also applied to those with clearance or with symptom resolution.

The origin of this receptor is a man aged 40-50 years who had recovered from COVID-19. The chain combines TRBV30 with TRBJ1-6; TRBD1 matches at 9 bases. Sequencing was carried out using PBMCs or T cells enriched from blood (not recorded which). CDR3 DNA sequence: TGTGCCTGGATGGGACAGGGTGGTTCACCCCTCCACTTT. It yields the protein CAWMGQGGSPLHF.